The following is a T cell receptor beta chain sequence with its context. This clonotype was counted ten times or more. Its specific antigen is unknown. Base-call qualities are not available, and no considerably larger clone is one nucleotide away. The sample comes from a study of T-cell memory formation after mild COVID-19 (dated by TCRdb to the early 2020s). For the study in its entirety: TCR sequence clusters from the two donors were largely donor specific. In a couple of donors, T-cell clones that expanded and contracted after mild COVID-19 were tracked by sequencing TCRalpha and TCRbeta repertoires over time. The cohort comprised two young, previously healthy adult volunteers, one female and one male.

Ficoll-Paque density gradient centrifugation was used to isolate PBMCs. V loses 1 base, J loses 8 bases, and the germline ends lie 9 bases apart. The germline V gene (reference sequence) supplies CDR1 DFQATT and CDR2 SNEGSKA. The CDR3 runs 12 amino acids, cysteine and phenylalanine included. Kept here is only the CDR3 DNA, which spans 36 bases and is read in frame from base 1. Reads for this sample came from an Illumina NovaSeq 6000. Using 5'RACE with constant-segment primers, TCRalpha and TCRbeta cDNA libraries were constructed, with sample barcodes and unique molecular identifiers added in the process. Trizol reagent was used to extract RNA from every sample. Libraries were amplified in two PCR steps, with a second sample barcode and Illumina TruSeq adapters added in the second step. Libraries were sequenced on an Illumina NovaSeq with 2 x 150 bp paired-end reads. Processing in the source paper ran as follows. The reads were demultiplexed and collapsed into UMI-guided consensus sequences using migec v1.2.7. With mixcr v2.1.11, UMI consensuses were aligned to TRA and TRB V and J templates and assembled into clonotypes. Expanded or contracted clonotypes were those called significant by both edgeR and NoisET, with noise models trained on biological replicates. For edgeR calls, the cutoffs were a false discovery rate-adjusted p below 0.01 and a log2 fold-change threshold of 1. As an exploratory analysis of dynamics, max-normalized trajectories of the 1000 most abundant clonotypes were examined by PCA with hierarchical clustering. The CD4 or CD8 phenotype of responding clones was assigned using the separately sequenced CD4+ and CD8+ repertoires. Using fastp at Q25 and MiXCR, TCRdb reprocessed the public reads and kept productive beta chains. When rows share a CDR3 protein, they turn into one entry using the most common DNA and genes. V and J calls and clone size were set by TCRdb, not the authors. A total of hundreds of thousands of distinct CDR3 sequences appear in this sample, roughly 15% of them only once. Together, the top ten hold 20% to 25% of the sample.

Overall results and qualifications from the work: Contracting CD4+ clones were found mainly in CM and EM memory subsets, while CD8+ clones were enriched in EMRA. SARS-CoV-2 specificity of the second-wave clones peaking on day 37 was not confirmed. The study covered only a couple of mild cases, and larger cohorts including severe cases with pre-infection samples were considered necessary. Some responding clones were detected in pre-infection memory, suggesting pre-existing cross-reactive memory T cells joined the SARS-CoV-2 response. Clones contracting from day 15 to 85 had balanced CD4/CD8 phenotypes, while a second wave expanding from day 15 to 37 was biased towards CD4+.

Sequenced input: PBMCs or a T cell subset sorted from them (not recorded which). Here the chain combines TRBV20-1 and TRBJ2-1; a tentative D match to TRBD1 spans 5 bases. The receptor comes from a man between 18 and 35 years old who had mild COVID-19 (a few samples of this study predate the infection). The sample titles of this study are shuffled in the database, so cell type and time point are left out; the donor was told from shared clones. The CDR3 amino acid sequence is: CSARGTTHEQFF. The nucleotides read TGCAGTGCTAGAGGGACAACCCATGAGCAGTTCTTC.